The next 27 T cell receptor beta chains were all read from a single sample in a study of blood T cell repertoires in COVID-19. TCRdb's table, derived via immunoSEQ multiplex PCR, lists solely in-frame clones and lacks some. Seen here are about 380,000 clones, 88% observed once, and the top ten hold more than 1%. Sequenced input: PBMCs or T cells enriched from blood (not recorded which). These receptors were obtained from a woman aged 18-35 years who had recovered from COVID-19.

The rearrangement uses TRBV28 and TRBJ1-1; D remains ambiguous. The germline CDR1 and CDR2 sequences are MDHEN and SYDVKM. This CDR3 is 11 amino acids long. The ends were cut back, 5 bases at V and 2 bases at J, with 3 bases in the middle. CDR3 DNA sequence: TGTGCCAGCAGTACAAACACTGAAGCTTTCTTT. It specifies CASSTNTEAFF.

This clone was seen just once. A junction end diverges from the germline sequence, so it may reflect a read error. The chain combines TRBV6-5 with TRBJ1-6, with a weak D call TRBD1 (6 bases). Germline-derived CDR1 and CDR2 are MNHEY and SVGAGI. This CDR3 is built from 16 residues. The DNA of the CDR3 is TGTGCCAGCAGTTACTCGCAGGGGTGGTATAGTTCACCCCTCCACTTT. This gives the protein CASSYSQGWYSSPLHF.

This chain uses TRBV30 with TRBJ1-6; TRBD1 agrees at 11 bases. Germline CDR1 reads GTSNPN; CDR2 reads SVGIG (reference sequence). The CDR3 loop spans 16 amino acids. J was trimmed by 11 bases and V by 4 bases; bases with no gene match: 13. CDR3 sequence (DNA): TGTGCCTGGACGGACAGGGGGCGGCAGGCCGGAGCACCCCTCCACTTT. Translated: CAWTDRGRQAGAPLHF.

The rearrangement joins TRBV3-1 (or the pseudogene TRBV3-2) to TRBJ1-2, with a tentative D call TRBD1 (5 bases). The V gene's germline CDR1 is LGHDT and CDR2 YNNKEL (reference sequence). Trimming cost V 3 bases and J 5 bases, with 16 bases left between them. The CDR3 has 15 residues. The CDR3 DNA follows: TGTGCCAGCAGCCAGCAGATGACAGCGAGTTATGGCTACACCTTC. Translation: CASSQQMTASYGYTF.

The CDR3 DNA sequence: TGTGCCAGCAGTTACACAGGGAGCGATGGCTACACCTTC. Protein sequence: CASSYTGSDGYTF. V gene TRBV6-5 combines with J gene TRBJ1-2, with a weak D call TRBD1 (6 bases). Per germline, CDR1 MNHEY and CDR2 SVGAGI. V lost 2 bases and J 6 bases, leaving 10 bases between the germline ends. The CDR3 is made up of 13 amino acids.

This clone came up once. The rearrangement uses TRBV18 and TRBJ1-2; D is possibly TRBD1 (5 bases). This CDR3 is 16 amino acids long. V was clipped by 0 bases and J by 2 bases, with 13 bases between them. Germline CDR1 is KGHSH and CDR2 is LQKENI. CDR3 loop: CASSPPGQGNNYGYTF. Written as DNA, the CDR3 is TGTGCCAGCTCACCACCGGGCCAGGGTAACAACTATGGCTACACCTTC.

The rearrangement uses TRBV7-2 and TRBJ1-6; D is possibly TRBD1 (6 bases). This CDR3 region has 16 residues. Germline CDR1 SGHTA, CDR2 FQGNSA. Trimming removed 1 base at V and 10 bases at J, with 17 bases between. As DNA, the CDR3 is TGTGCCAGCAGCTTAGAGGGTCCAGGGGTCAGCTCACCCCTCCACTTT. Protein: CASSLEGPGVSSPLHF.

CDR3 coding DNA: TGTGCCAGCTCACCTGAAACAGGGAAAGGAAACACCATATATTTT. Residues: CASSPETGKGNTIYF. The chain uses TRBV18 and TRBJ1-3; D is possibly TRBD1 (6 bases). Germline values: CDR1 KGHSH, CDR2 LQKENI. The CDR3 runs to 15 residues. The ends were cut back, 3 bases at V and 4 bases at J, with 13 bases in the middle.

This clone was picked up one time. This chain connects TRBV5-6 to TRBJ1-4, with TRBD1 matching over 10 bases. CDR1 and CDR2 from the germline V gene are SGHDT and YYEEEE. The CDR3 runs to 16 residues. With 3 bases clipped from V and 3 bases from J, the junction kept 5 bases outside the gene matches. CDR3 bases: TGTGCCAGCAGCTACCGGGACAGGGGACCTAATGAAAAACTGTTTTTT. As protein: CASSYRDRGPNEKLFF. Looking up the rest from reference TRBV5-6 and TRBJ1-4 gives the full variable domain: DAGVTQSPTHLIKTRGQQVTLRCSPKSGHDTVSWYQQALGQGPQFIFQYYEEEERQRGNFPDRFSGHQFPNYSSELNVNALLLGDSALYLCASSYRDRGPNEKLFFGSGTQLSVL.

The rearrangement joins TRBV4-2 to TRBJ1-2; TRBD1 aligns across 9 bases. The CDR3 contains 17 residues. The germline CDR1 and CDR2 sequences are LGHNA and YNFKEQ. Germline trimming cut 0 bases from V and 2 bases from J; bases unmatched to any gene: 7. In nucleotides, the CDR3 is TGTGCCAGCAGCCAAGAATTGAGGGACAGGGAAAACTATGGCTACACCTTC. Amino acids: CASSQELRDRENYGYTF.

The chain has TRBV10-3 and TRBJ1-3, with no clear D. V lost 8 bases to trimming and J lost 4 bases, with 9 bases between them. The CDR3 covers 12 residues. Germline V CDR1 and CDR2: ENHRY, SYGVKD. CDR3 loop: CAIGHPGNTIYF. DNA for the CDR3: TGTGCCATCGGGCATCCCGGAAACACCATATATTTT.

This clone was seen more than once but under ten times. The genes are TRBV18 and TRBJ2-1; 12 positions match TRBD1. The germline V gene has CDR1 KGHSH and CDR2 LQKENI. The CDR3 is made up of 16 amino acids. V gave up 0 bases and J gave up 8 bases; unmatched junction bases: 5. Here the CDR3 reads CASSPPPGQGAHEQFF. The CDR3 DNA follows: TGTGCCAGCTCACCACCGCCGGGACAGGGGGCTCATGAGCAGTTCTTC.

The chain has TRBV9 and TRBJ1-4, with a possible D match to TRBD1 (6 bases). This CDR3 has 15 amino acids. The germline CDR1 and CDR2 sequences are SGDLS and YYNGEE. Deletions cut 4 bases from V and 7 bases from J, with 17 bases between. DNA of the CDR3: TGTGCCAGCAGCCCAGGTGGGGGGGCTTCTGAAAAACTGTTTTTT. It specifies CASSPGGGASEKLFF.

In DNA form, the CDR3 reads TGTGCCAGCAGCTCCGACAGGAGTTACAATGAGCAGTTCTTC. Residues: CASSSDRSYNEQFF. This chain uses TRBV27 with TRBJ2-1, with a tentative D call TRBD1 (6 bases). V gave up 6 bases and J gave up 4 bases, with 13 bases separating them. The germline CDR1 and CDR2 sequences are MNHEY and SMNVEV (reference sequence). CDR3 length: 14 amino acids.

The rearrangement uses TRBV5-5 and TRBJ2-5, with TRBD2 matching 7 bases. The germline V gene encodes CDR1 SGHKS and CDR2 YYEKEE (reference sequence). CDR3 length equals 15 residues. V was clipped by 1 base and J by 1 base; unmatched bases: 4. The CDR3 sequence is CASSLSLAVQETQYF. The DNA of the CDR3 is TGTGCCAGCAGCTTGTCCCTAGCGGTCCAAGAGACCCAGTACTTC.

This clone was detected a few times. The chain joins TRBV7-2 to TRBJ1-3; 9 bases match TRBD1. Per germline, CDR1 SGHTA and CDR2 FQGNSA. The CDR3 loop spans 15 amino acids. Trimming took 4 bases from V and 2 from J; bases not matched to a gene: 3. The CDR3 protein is CASSSWTGAGNTIYF. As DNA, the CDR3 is TGTGCCAGCAGCTCCTGGACAGGGGCTGGAAACACCATATATTTT.

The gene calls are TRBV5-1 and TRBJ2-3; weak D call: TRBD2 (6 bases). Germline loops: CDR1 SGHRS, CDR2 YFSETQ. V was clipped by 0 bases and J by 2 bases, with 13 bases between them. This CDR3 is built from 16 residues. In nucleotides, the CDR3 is TGCGCCAGCAGCTTGGGGTCTAGCGATATCACAGATACGCAGTATTTT. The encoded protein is CASSLGSSDITDTQYF.

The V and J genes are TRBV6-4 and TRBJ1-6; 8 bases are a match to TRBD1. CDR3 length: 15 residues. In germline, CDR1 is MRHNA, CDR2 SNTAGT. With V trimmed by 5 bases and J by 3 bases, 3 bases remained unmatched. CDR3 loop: CASSRQGNYNSPLHF. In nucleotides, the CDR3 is TGTGCCAGCAGTCGACAGGGGAACTATAATTCACCCCTCCACTTT.

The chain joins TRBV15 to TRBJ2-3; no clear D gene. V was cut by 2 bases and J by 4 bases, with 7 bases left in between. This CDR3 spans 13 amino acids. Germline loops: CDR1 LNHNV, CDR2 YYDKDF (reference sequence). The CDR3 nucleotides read TGTGCCACCAGCAGATCAAAATCAGATACGCAGTATTTT. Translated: CATSRSKSDTQYF.

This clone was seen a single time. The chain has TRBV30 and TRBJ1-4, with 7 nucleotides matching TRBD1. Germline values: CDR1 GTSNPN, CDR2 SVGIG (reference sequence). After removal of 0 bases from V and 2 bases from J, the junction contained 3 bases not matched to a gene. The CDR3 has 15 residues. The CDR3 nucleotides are TGTGCCTGGAGTGTGACAGGGACCACTAATGAAAAACTGTTTTTT. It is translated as CAWSVTGTTNEKLFF.

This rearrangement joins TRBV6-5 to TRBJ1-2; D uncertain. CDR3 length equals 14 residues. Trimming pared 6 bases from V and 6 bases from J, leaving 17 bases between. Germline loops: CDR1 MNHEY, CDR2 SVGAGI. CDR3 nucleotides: TGTGCCAGCAGCTTTTCCCAGGAAAATGATGGCTACACCTTC. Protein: CASSFSQENDGYTF.

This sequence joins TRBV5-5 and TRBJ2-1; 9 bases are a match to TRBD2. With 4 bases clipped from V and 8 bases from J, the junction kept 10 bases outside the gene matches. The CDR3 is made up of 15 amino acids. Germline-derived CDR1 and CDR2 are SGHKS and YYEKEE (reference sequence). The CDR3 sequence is CASSTGLALGDEQFF. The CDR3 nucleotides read TGTGCCAGCAGCACGGGACTAGCCCTTGGGGATGAGCAGTTCTTC.

The DNA of the CDR3 is TGTGCCAGCAGTGAATCCCCCCGGACTAGCACAGAGACCCAGTACTTC. This codes for CASSESPRTSTETQYF. The chain couples TRBV25-1 to TRBJ2-5, with TRBD2 identical over 8 bases. Germline lookup yields CDR1 MGHDK and CDR2 SYGVNS. The CDR3 runs 16 residues. Trimming cost V 1 base and J 4 bases; bases outside gene matches: 8. The whole variable domain, remainder taken from reference TRBV25-1 and TRBJ2-5, is EADIYQTPRYLVIGTGKKITLECSQTMGHDKMYWYQQDPGMELHLIHYSYGVNSTEKGDLSSESTVSRIRTEHFPLTLESARPSHTSQYLCASSESPRTSTETQYFGPGTRLLVL.

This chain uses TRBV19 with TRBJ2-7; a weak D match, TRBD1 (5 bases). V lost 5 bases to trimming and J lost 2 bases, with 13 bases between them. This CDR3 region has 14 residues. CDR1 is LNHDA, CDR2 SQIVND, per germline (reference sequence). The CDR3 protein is CASSLGDSTYEQYF. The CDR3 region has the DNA TGTGCCAGTAGTCTAGGAGACAGTACCTACGAGCAGTACTTC.

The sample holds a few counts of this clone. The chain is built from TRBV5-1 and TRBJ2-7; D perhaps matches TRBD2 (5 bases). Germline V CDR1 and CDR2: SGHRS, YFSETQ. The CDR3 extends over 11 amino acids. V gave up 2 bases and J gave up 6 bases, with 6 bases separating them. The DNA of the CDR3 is TGCGCCAGCAGCTTAGGAGGCGAGCAGTACTTC. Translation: CASSLGGEQYF.

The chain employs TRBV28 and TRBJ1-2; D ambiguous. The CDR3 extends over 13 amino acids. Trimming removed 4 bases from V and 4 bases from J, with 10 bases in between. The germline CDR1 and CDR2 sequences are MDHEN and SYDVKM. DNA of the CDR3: TGTGCCAGCAGTTCTCGGGGAGGCTATGGCTACACCTTC. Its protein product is CASSSRGGYGYTF.

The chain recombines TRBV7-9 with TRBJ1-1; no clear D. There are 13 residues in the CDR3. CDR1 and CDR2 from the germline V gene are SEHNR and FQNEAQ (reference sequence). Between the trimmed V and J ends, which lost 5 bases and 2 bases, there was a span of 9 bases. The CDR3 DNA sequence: TGTGCCAGCAGCCACTCCTTTAACACTGAAGCTTTCTTT. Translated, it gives CASSHSFNTEAFF. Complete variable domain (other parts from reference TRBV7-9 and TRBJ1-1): DTGVSQNPRHKITKRGQNVTFRCDPISEHNRLYWYRQTLGQGPEFLTYFQNEAQLEKSRLLSDRFSAERPKGSFSTLEIQRTEQGDSAMYLCASSHSFNTEAFFGQGTRLTVV.